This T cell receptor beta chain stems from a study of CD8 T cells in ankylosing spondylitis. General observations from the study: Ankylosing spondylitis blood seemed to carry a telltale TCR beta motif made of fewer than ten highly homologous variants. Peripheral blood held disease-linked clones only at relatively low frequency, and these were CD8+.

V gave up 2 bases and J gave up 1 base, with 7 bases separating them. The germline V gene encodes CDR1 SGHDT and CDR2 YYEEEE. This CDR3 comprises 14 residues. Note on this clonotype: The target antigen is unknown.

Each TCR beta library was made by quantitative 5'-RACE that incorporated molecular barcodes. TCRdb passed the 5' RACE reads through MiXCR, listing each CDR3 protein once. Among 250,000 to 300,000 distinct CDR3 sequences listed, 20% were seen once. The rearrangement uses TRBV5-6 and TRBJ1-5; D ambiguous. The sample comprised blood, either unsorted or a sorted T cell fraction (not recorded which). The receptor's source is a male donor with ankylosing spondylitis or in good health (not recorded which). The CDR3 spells CASSFRESNQPQHF. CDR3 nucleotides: TGTGCCAGCAGCTTTCGGGAGAGCAATCAGCCCCAGCATTTT.